This T cell receptor (beta chain) emerged from a study of blood T cell repertoires in COVID-19. The wider study: Samples taken during acute and convalescent COVID-19 were collected in the United States, Italy and Spain. Nucleic acid was either cDNA or gDNA, and it came from T cells, B-cell-depleted T cells, or PBMCs.

Authors' analysis steps: Cell counts per sample came from amplifying reference gene primers. The method was immunoSEQ multiplex PCR; TCRdb's version includes in-frame clones alone and lacks a portion of them. From that table come the V and J calls and clone size; the DNA was used to work out D and trimming. The sample shows about 120,000 clones, 70% to 90% of them seen only once. V lost 4 bases, J lost 2 bases, and 17 bases lay in between. Germline loops: CDR1 MDHEN, CDR2 SYDVKM. The CDR3 is 17 amino acids. This clone has a handful of counts. This clonotype originated in a woman aged 70-85 years who had recovered from COVID-19. The material sequenced was peripheral blood. The V and J genes are TRBV28 and TRBJ2-2; D may be TRBD2 (7 bases). The CDR3, as DNA: TGTGCCAGCAGTTGGGGTTGGGGGGGGCCCAACACCGGGGAGCTGTTTTTT. Its translation: CASSWGWGGPNTGELFF.